One and the same sample provided the 3 T cell receptor beta chains below, sequenced in a study of PD-1 blockade in mismatch repair-deficient tumors. TCRdb's copy holds only in-frame clones and misses some; the assay was immunoSEQ multiplex PCR. This sample has more than 40,000 clones; around four fifths occur once, and the top ten carry 3.3%. The material sequenced was peripheral blood, taken 4 weeks after starting pembrolizumab. These receptors were collected from an adult with mismatch repair-deficient cancer.

The rearrangement joins TRBV25-1 to TRBJ2-7; TRBD1 or TRBD2 may be the D gene (6 bases each). Looked up from germline, CDR1 is MGHDK and CDR2 is SYGVNS. V lost 3 bases to trimming and J lost 2 bases, with 14 bases between them. The CDR3 has 15 amino acids. DNA of the CDR3: TGTGCCAGCAGTGACCGAGGGGGGCCACCCTACGAGCAGTACTTC. It encodes CASSDRGGPPYEQYF.

This rearrangement joins TRBV11-2 to TRBJ2-1; no reliable D call. With 3 bases removed from V and 7 bases from J, the gap between germline ends came to 16 bases. Looked up from germline, CDR1 is SGHAT and CDR2 is FQNNGV. The CDR3 totals 15 residues. The DNA of the CDR3 is TGTGCCAGCAGCTTTCGCTACGGCCTCGCAAATGAGCAGTTCTTC. It codes for CASSFRYGLANEQFF.

This chain uses TRBV7-2 with TRBJ1-5; D is possibly TRBD1 (5 bases). The germline gives CDR1 SGHTA, CDR2 FQGNSA. The CDR3 has 15 amino acids. Trimming removed 2 bases at V and 3 bases at J, with 11 bases between. CDR3 sequence reads: CASSLQGNNNQPQHF. In nucleotides, the CDR3 is TGTGCCAGCAGCTTACAGGGTAATAACAATCAGCCCCAGCATTTT.